This TCR beta chain originates from a study of cytomegalovirus exposure and HLA in healthy donors (TCRdb year 2017). Looking at the study overall: In an earlier analysis of 587 of the donors, roughly 300 Gb of sequence data and 100 million or so unique TCR beta sequences from some 170 million T cells were reported. Among roughly 400 genotyped donors of the cohort, an average of approximately 250,000 unique TCR beta nucleotide sequences were sequenced per donor, 15% to 20% of them non-productive. Every discovery cohort repertoire had been produced on one sequencing platform. Donor age, sex, ethnicity and CMV serostatus were compiled together with the repertoire data. Typing coverage differed by locus: A, B, C, DRB1 and DQB1 were typed in about 620-630 donors, DQA1 in roughly 500, DPA1 in nearly 610, and DPB1 in approximately 450. In a later genetic analysis, genome-wide SNP genotypes for about three fifths of the roughly 670 donors were used, and that subset was treated as a discovery cohort. Roughly 300 gigabases of sequencing data and some 85 million unique TCR sequences were included in an early release covering about 700 HLA-typed donors. Using immunosequencing, the study profiled T cell repertoires from fewer than 850 subjects and related those repertoires to cytomegalovirus serostatus. A later analysis re-examined previously published TCR beta repertoires from more than 650 donors and added high-resolution HLA genotyping to investigate patterns of TCR occurrence. The study was designed to test whether signatures of past pathogen exposure could be identified by cataloging public T cell receptors. Rather than drawing on any new phenotypic data, the later analysis identified candidate immune exposures from TCR beta sequences and the way those sequences occurred across donors. An earlier analysis of roughly 600 of the donors used high-throughput TCR beta sequencing to judge whether each TCR beta V gene segment behaved as functional or pseudogenic. HLA typing included class I and class II loci at four-digit resolution. About 5 DR-DQ haplotypes were handled as single units for association and clustering, since linkage in the cohort was strong. High-throughput TCR immunosequencing, statistical association of individual TCRs with disease status, and machine learning were combined to predict cytomegalovirus infection status. Of the 350 to 400 genotyped donors, approximately 83% fell in the genetic ancestry cluster associated with self-reported Caucasian donors. A separate validation cohort of approximately 120 different subjects was used in addition to the roughly 700-subject first cohort.

The cohort comprised approximately 700 healthy bone marrow donors. At the time of sampling, all cohort members were nominally healthy, though unrecorded immune exposures were likely present. The donor tested CMV seronegative and was one of the 352 seronegative cohort members. Each donor provided a peripheral blood sample, and peripheral blood mononuclear cells were used for TCR beta sequencing. Genomic DNA was extracted from the blood cell samples with the Qiagen DNeasy Blood Extraction Kit. V trim: 0 bases; J trim: 5 bases; unmatched bases: 7. Counted from cysteine to phenylalanine, this CDR3 has 16 amino acids. The entry retains the CDR3 DNA only, 48 bases that are in frame from base 1. The CDR1 and CDR2 encoded by the germline V gene are SGDLS and YYNGEE. As concerns this clone: What antigen it recognizes has not been identified.

Libraries were prepared through the immunoSEQ multiplex PCR assay. The multiplex PCR relied on a mix of 60 forward primers for TCR Vbeta segments and 13 reverse primers for TCR Jbeta segments. The CDR3 region of rearranged TCR beta genes was amplified from genomic DNA by a multiplex PCR assay. The Illumina HiSeq System was used to sequence the amplified TCR beta libraries as 87-base-pair reads. In the authors' own workflow: In a later analysis, 70 million to 95 million unique TCR beta chains were counted across the roughly 610 repertoires, and approximately 9.9 million of these chains were shared by at least two donors. Raw reads were error-corrected and collapsed into unique sequences with a nearest-neighbor algorithm that merged closely related sequences to remove PCR and sequencing errors. CDR3 sequences were aligned to IMGT reference sequences to assign V, D and J gene segments. Each retained sequence needed at least a six-nucleotide match to both a V gene segment and a J gene segment. A rearrangement counted as productive if the CDR3 had no stop codons and remained in frame with V and J, and every other rearrangement counted as non-productive. CDR3 was defined according to IMGT convention as the region running from the second conserved V-encoded cysteine to the conserved J-encoded phenylalanine. Sequences without an unambiguous match to a single V gene segment were excluded from the earlier analysis of 500 to 700 of the donors. In an earlier analysis of a few hundred of the donors, a V segment was called functional when productive rearrangements were above 56.7%, and segregating when the standard deviation between donors exceeded 5%. To diagnose cytomegalovirus status from the catalog of TCR beta chain sequences, a statistical classification framework was built. A later analysis assigned V and J genes by comparing TCR nucleotide sequences with IMGT/GENE-DB human TR gene sequences. Using the TCRdist pipeline, a later analysis assigned CDR3 sequences along with most-parsimonious VDJ recombination scenarios. In a later analysis, every TCR beta chain was defined by the combination of its CDR3 amino acid sequence and its V-gene family, and reads without a unique V-gene family were dropped. To address suspected cross-contamination and a sequencing artifact, a later analysis removed roughly 640 highly shared, low-generation-probability nucleotide sequences. In a later analysis, a clonal expansion index for each public chain was calculated from normalized within-repertoire ranks of inferred template counts. Generation probabilities in a later analysis came from a VDJ recombination model fitted to out-of-frame rearrangements, and those results were checked against IGoR. A later analysis scored TCR-TCR, TCR-HLA and TCR-CMV co-occurrence with hypergeometric tests, applying a repertoire-size bias correction to TCR pairs. In a later analysis, false discovery rates were estimated by permuting HLA or CMV assignments 20 times. A later analysis grouped co-occurring TCRs with DBSCAN, adding TCRdist sequence similarity when clustering within HLA-allele-positive subsets. For co-occurrence clustering, repertoires with fewer than 30,000 or more than 120,000 public chains were excluded, along with 4 to 6 repertoires with anomalous nucleotide sharing. As stored in TCRdb, this immuneACCESS dataset retains in-frame rearrangements with V and J assigned. A fraction of the clones does not appear; measured against another copy, unresolved V genes explain less than half of the discrepancy, and the remainder lacks a known reason. V, J and clone size were drawn from that table, and D and trimming were deduced from the DNA. The table held for this sample gives approximately 190,000 clones. Of the sample, 0.7% to 0.8% is held by the ten largest clones.

What the authors observed across the whole study: A total of fewer than 200 TCR beta chains were listed by the study as associated with cytomegalovirus. A cluster of highly shared sequence variants was judged likely to be a technical artifact of the sequencing pipeline. In a later analysis, HLA-associated TCR beta chains were found to be more clonally expanded and to have lower generation probabilities than equally common non-associated chains. Most TCR sequences were observed very rarely across donors, whereas some public TCRs were present in many individuals. An association between a missense DCLRE1C variant and V-gene and J-gene trimming of TCR beta chains was found in a later genetic analysis and replicated in an independent cohort. Because counts were too low, fewer than 20 rarely observed V segments, including chromosome 9 orphons, were excluded from the earlier analysis of a few hundred of the donors. A later genetic analysis reported fewer N-insertions in productive TCRs among donors in an Asian-associated ancestry cluster than the roughly 640-donor mean. The cohort was sequenced for TCR beta chains only, and without alpha or paired-chain data the features that could be detected were limited. According to a later analysis, most CMV-associated TCR beta chains appeared to be HLA-restricted, and the HLA associations seemed to be driven largely by CMV exposure. A further reported finding was that TCR beta sequences accurately predicted the HLA-A and HLA-B alleles for most subjects in the first cohort. Three of the identified cytomegalovirus-associated TCR beta chains were confirmed in vitro to be specific for cytomegalovirus antigens. Because HLA typing was missing for some donors at each locus, association tests included only the typed subset. Cytomegalovirus status was reported to be diagnosed by the classifier with high specificity and sensitivity in both the original and validation cohorts. In a later analysis, TCR association rates were found to vary across HLA loci, with the most associated TCRs seen for DRB1 alleles and the fewest for HLA-C alleles. According to a later analysis, parvovirus B19, influenza, CMV and Epstein-Barr virus appeared linked to several top co-occurrence clusters. In a later analysis, 16,951 TCR beta sequences were associated with specific HLA alleles at a false discovery rate of 0.05. When HLA alleles, especially DR and DQ, strongly co-occurred, attributing TCR associations to individual alleles was difficult. The authors suggested that the approach could potentially be generalized to other disease states and immunological phenotypes. Broadly in line with IMGT annotations, most TCR beta V segments showed up in productive rearrangements about 87% or about 30% of the time in an earlier analysis of 587 of the donors. Some IMGT-functional V segments, including TRBV6-2 and TRBV6-3, could not be told apart with the 87-base-pair reads, so those segments were excluded. The presence/absence analyses assumed that sequencing depth was roughly uniform across donors, and that assumption may not be true. Correlated functional status among segregating V segments might be attributable to linkage disequilibrium, but an unknown experimental factor could not be ruled out. The only immune exposure information available for the cohort was CMV serostatus.

The sequence joins TRBV9 to TRBJ2-3; 9 junctional bases match TRBD2. Sequenced: PBMCs. This TCR was sampled from a boy between 10 and 17 years old in good health and CMV-seronegative. The CDR3 loop reads CASSVAEAGGQDTQYF. The DNA reads as follows: TGTGCCAGCAGCGTAGCTGAGGCGGGGGGGCAAGATACGCAGTATTTT. With all but the CDR3 taken from the reference TRBV9 and TRBJ2-3 genes, the full variable domain is: DSGVTQTPKHLITATGQRVTLRCSPRSGDLSVYWYQQSLDQGLQFLIQYYNGEERAKGNILERFSAQQFPDLHSELNLSSLELGDSALYFCASSVAEAGGQDTQYFGPGTRLTVL.